This note documents a single T cell receptor (beta chain) sequence. This sample was taken from a study of T cells in Graves' hyperthyroidism and ophthalmopathy. Amplified TCR beta CDR3 regions derived from RNA transcripts. TCR CDR3 underwent first-round RT-PCR with the HTBI primer set. TCRdb reprocessed the multiplex PCR reads via MiXCR and lists one record per CDR3 protein. The sample holds about 270,000 distinct CDR3 sequences; approximately 20% are singletons and the top ten take around 65%. This CDR3 is 15 amino acids long. Germline V gives CDR1 SGHTA, CDR2 FQGTGA. The V and J ends lost 5 bases and 2 bases respectively, with 14 bases between them.

This TCR came from a man aged 25-45 years with Graves' ophthalmopathy. The chain carries TRBV7-3 and TRBJ2-3; D not certain. The sequenced sample consisted of blood. The DNA of the CDR3 is TGTGCCAGCAGCCCGAGTCTCACACCCACAGATACGCAGTATTTT. Amino acid sequence: CASSPSLTPTDTQYF.